A single sample is the source of the 9 T cell receptor beta chains below, sequenced in a study of OX40 agonist ivuxolimab in advanced cancers. TCRdb's table, derived via immunoSEQ multiplex PCR, lists solely in-frame clones and lacks some. The table includes about 88,000 clones, around 85% detected once. Sequenced material: CD4+ or CD8+ T cells sorted from blood, taken in a trial of the OX40 agonist ivuxolimab. Receptors originate from an adult with an advanced solid tumor such as melanoma, head and neck, liver or kidney cancer.

This clone appeared a few times. This sequence joins TRBV7-9 and TRBJ2-2; tentatively, D is TRBD2 (6 bases). Germline-derived CDR1 and CDR2 are SEHNR and FQNEAQ (reference sequence). The germline V and J ends were trimmed by 2 bases and 9 bases, with 10 bases remaining between them. This CDR3 region has 13 residues. CDR3 residues: CASSLMEGRELFF. In nucleotides, the CDR3 is TGTGCCAGCAGCTTAATGGAGGGCAGGGAGCTGTTTTTT.

The chain is built from TRBV19 and TRBJ1-5; D not certain. V lost 0 bases to trimming and J lost 4 bases, with 7 bases between them. There are 14 residues in the CDR3. Germline-derived CDR1 and CDR2 are LNHDA and SQIVND (reference sequence). The CDR3 sequence: CASSIDLGNQPQHF. Here the CDR3 DNA reads TGTGCCAGTAGTATAGATTTAGGTAATCAGCCCCAGCATTTT.

The chain employs TRBV15 and TRBJ2-7, with TRBD1 matching 10 bases. Germline lookup yields CDR1 LNHNV and CDR2 YYDKDF (reference sequence). The CDR3 contains 14 residues. V lost 4 bases to trimming and J lost 2 bases; unmatched junction nucleotides: 2. CDR3 nucleotides: TGTGCCACCAGCAAAGGACAGGGGGCCTACGAGCAGTACTTC. Its translation is CATSKGQGAYEQYF.

This chain connects TRBV29-1 to TRBJ2-1; TRBD1 matches 9 bases. Losses at the gene ends were 8 bases for V and 5 bases for J; bases not matched to a gene: 10. Germline loops: CDR1 SQVTM, CDR2 ANQGSEA. The CDR3 totals 14 residues. CDR3 sequence: CSLCRDRDDNEQFF. The CDR3 nucleotides are TGCAGCCTTTGCCGGGACAGGGACGACAATGAGCAGTTCTTC.

This clone has only one observation. This chain connects TRBV6-5 to TRBJ2-7; 9 bases map to TRBD2. Germline lookup yields CDR1 MNHEY and CDR2 SVGAGI. CDR3 length equals 14 residues. Losses at the gene ends were 2 bases for V and 6 bases for J; bases not matched to a gene: 5. In DNA form, the CDR3 reads TGTGCCAGCAGTTACGGCGGGAGGGCTTCCGAGCAGTACTTC. It codes for CASSYGGRASEQYF.

V and J are TRBV18 and TRBJ1-4; unclear D gene. Germline values: CDR1 KGHSH, CDR2 LQKENI. The CDR3 extends over 14 amino acids. Deletions cut 3 bases from V and 4 bases from J, with 9 bases between. The CDR3 DNA reads as TGTGCCAGCTCACCGGACCCCAATAATGAAAAACTGTTTTTT. Protein product: CASSPDPNNEKLFF. Together with reference TRBV18 and TRBJ1-4, the CDR3 gives the full variable domain: NAGVMQNPRHLVRRRGQEARLRCSPMKGHSHVYWYRQLPEEGLKFMVYLQKENIIDESGMPKERFSAEFPKEGPSILRIQQVVRGDSAAYFCASSPDPNNEKLFFGSGTQLSVL.

The rearrangement uses TRBV6-6 and TRBJ2-5; D unresolved. The CDR3 spans 14 residues. V was trimmed by 2 bases and J by 1 base, leaving 8 bases between them. The germline CDR1 and CDR2 sequences are MNHNY and SVGAGI (reference sequence). The CDR3 spells CASSYPDIQETQYF. In DNA form, the CDR3 reads TGTGCCAGCAGTTACCCCGACATCCAAGAGACCCAGTACTTC.

This chain connects TRBV6-4 to TRBJ2-1; 9 nucleotides align to TRBD2. CDR1 is MRHNA, CDR2 SNTAGT, per germline. This CDR3 is built from 15 residues. J gave up 8 bases and V 0 bases, and 5 bases lay outside the gene matches. CDR3 sequence: CASSDSGTSLDEQFF. DNA of the CDR3: TGTGCCAGCAGTGACTCCGGGACTAGCCTCGATGAGCAGTTCTTC.

The chain carries TRBV2 and TRBJ1-2, with D perhaps matching TRBD1 (6 bases). CDR3 size: 13 residues. Germline loops: CDR1 SNHLY, CDR2 FYNNEI. V lost 5 bases and J 4 bases, leaving 11 bases between the germline ends. The CDR3 nucleotides read TGTGCCAGCAGTTTGACAGGCGCCTATGGCTACACCTTC. As protein: CASSLTGAYGYTF.